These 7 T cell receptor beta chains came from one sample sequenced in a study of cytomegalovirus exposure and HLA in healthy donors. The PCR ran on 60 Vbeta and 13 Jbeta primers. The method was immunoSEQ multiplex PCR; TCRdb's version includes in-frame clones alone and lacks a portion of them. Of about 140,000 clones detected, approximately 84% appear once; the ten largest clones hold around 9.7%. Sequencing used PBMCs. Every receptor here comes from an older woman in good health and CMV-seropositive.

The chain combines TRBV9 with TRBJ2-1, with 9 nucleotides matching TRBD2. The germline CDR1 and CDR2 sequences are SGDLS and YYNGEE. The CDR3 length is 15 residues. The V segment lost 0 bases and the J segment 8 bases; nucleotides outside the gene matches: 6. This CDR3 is CASSVASSGIYEQFF. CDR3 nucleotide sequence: TGTGCCAGCAGCGTAGCTTCTAGCGGGATATATGAGCAGTTCTTC.

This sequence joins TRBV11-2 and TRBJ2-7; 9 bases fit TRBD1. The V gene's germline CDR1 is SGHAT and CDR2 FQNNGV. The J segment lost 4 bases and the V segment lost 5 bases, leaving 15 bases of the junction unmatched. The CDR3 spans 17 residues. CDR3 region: CASSPITRGQGLYEQYF. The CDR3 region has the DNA TGTGCCAGCAGCCCAATCACCCGGGGACAGGGTCTTTACGAGCAGTACTTC.

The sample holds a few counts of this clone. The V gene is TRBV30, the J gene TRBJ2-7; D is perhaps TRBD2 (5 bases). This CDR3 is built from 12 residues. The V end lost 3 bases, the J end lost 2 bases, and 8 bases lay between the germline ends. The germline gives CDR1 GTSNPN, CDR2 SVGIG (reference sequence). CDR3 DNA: TGTGCCTGGAGCGAGGGTCCCTACGAGCAGTACTTC. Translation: CAWSEGPYEQYF.

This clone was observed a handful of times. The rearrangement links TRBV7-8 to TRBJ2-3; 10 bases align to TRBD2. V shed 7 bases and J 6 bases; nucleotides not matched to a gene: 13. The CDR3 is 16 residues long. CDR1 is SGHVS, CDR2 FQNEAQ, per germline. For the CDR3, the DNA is TGTGCCAGCACCCGTCGGCTAGCGGGAGAGAGTGATACGCAGTATTTT. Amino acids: CASTRRLAGESDTQYF.

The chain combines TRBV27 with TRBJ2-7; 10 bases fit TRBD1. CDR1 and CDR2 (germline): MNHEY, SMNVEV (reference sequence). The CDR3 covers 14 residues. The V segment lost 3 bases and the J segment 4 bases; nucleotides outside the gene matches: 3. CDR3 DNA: TGTGCCAGCAGTTTTGGGGACAGGGGTTACGAGCAGTACTTC. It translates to CASSFGDRGYEQYF.

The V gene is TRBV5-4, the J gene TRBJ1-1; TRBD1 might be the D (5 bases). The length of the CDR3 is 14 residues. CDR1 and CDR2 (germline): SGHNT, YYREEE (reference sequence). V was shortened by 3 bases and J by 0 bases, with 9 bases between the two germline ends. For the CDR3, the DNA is TGTGCCAGCAGCTCCAGACAGCTGAACACTGAAGCTTTCTTT. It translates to CASSSRQLNTEAFF.

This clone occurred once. CDR3 nucleotide sequence: TGCGCCAGCAGCTCAGGGGTTGGCGGGTTAAAGACCCAGTACTTC. Translation: CASSSGVGGLKTQYF. The chain has TRBV5-1 and TRBJ2-5; D is perhaps TRBD1 (6 bases). Trimming shortened V by 3 bases and J by 6 bases, and 18 bases separated the two germline ends. Looked up from germline, CDR1 is SGHRS and CDR2 is YFSETQ. This CDR3 comprises 15 residues.